This TCR beta chain was retrieved from a study of spatial heterogeneity in lung cancer. The wider study: Alpha-chain detections were consistently fewer than beta-chain detections among the sequences.

The time point is: sample taken at primary tumor resection. Whole RNA, which was extracted from tumor, nontumor lung tissue or frozen PBMC, was sequenced without any cell sorting. The donor population consisted of under 75 patients with untreated, early-stage non-small cell lung cancer. The study's findings and limits: Blood carried ubiquitous expanded tumor TCRs more at resection than follow-up.

Every cDNA TCR molecule received its own unique molecular identifier. TCRdb re-derived calls from the 5' RACE reads in MiXCR, one entry per CDR3 protein. The sample lists 35,000 to 45,000 distinct CDR3 sequences, less than 5.5% occurring once. This clonotype was counted ten times or more. Its target is unknown. Deletions cut 5 bases from V and 6 bases from J, with 10 bases between. The germline V gene encodes CDR1 DFQATT and CDR2 SNEGSKA (reference sequence). CDR3 size: 11 residues. The TCR originated in a female donor with early-stage non-small cell lung cancer. Source: PBMCs, taken at surgery. The chain has TRBV20-1 and TRBJ1-1; no firm D call. CDR3 in amino acids: CSARDRAEAFF. CDR3 in DNA: TGCAGTGCTCGGGATCGAGCTGAAGCTTTCTTT.